This TCR beta chain was retrieved from a study of blood T cell repertoires in COVID-19. Study in general: Sample material is recorded as cDNA or gDNA derived from T cells, B-cell-depleted T cells, or PBMCs.

Germline V gene sequence: CDR1 DFQATT, CDR2 SNEGSKA (reference sequence). The CDR3 has 11 residues. Trimming at V came to 4 bases and at J to 7 bases, leaving 1 base not matched to a gene. This table comes from immunoSEQ multiplex PCR, and its TCRdb copy is limited to in-frame clones, with some not included. The sample contains about 400,000 clones, around 90% of which appear only once. This clone was observed a few times. This receptor was taken from a woman aged 40 to 50 with acute COVID-19. Sequenced sample: PBMCs or T cells enriched from blood (not recorded which). This rearrangement joins TRBV20-1 to TRBJ1-5; 7 bases match TRBD1. As DNA, the CDR3 is TGCAGTGCTAAACAGGGGCAGCCCCAGCATTTT. This gives the protein CSAKQGQPQHF.